The 28 T cell receptor beta chains reported below all come from one sample, sequenced in a study of blood T cell repertoires in COVID-19. Clones were read by immunoSEQ multiplex PCR, and TCRdb kept only the in-frame ones, dropping some. The sample carries around 160,000 clones, approximately 80% recorded once. Material for sequencing was PBMCs or T cells enriched from blood (not recorded which). Every receptor here comes from a man over 45 who had recovered from COVID-19.

The genes are TRBV4-2 and TRBJ2-5; 11 bases agree with TRBD2. CDR3 length: 20 residues. The V gene end was trimmed by 0 bases and the J gene end by 2 bases; junction bases not matched to a gene: 14. Looked up from germline, CDR1 is LGHNA and CDR2 is YNFKEQ. The CDR3 bases are TGTGCCAGCAGCCAAGATTCAACCCCGGGTACTAGCGGGGGTCAAGAGACCCAGTACTTC. Its protein is CASSQDSTPGTSGGQETQYF.

This rearrangement joins TRBV29-1 to TRBJ1-2; 9 bases are shared with TRBD1. This CDR3 is built from 13 residues. Germline V gives CDR1 SQVTM, CDR2 ANQGSEA. The V gene end was trimmed by 7 bases and the J gene end by 4 bases; junction bases not matched to a gene: 7. The CDR3 loop reads CSALQGAVYGYTF. CDR3 DNA sequence: TGCAGCGCACTACAGGGGGCGGTCTATGGCTACACCTTC.

The rearrangement joins TRBV14 to TRBJ2-3; no clear D gene. The CDR3 loop spans 12 amino acids. Germline V gene lookup returns CDR1 SGHDN and CDR2 FVKESK. V lost 4 bases to trimming and J lost 2 bases, with 4 bases between them. CDR3 sequence reads: CASSPSTDTQYF. The CDR3 region has the DNA TGTGCCAGCAGCCCCTCCACAGATACGCAGTATTTT.

The count of this clone is one. This rearrangement joins TRBV24-1 to TRBJ2-7; D remains unclear. V dropped 4 bases and J dropped 0 bases, with 6 bases sitting between them. The CDR3 sequence is 13 residues long. Germline CDR1 KGHDR, CDR2 SFDVKD. This CDR3 is CATSDSYSYEQYF. CDR3 nucleotides: TGTGCCACCAGTGACTCCTACTCCTACGAGCAGTACTTC.

The chain links TRBV7-9 to TRBJ2-1; D is possibly TRBD2 (7 bases). This CDR3 spans 14 amino acids. V lost 1 base, J lost 6 bases, and 10 bases lay in between. The V gene's germline CDR1 is SEHNR and CDR2 FQNEAQ (reference sequence). The CDR3 coding sequence is TGTGCCAGCAGCTTAGGCGGGGGCTTCAATGAGCAGTTCTTC. The encoded protein is CASSLGGGFNEQFF.

The CDR3 reads CASSVGPSGEEQFF. CDR3 DNA: TGTGCCAGCAGCGTAGGGCCTAGCGGGGAAGAGCAGTTCTTC. V and J are TRBV9 and TRBJ2-1; TRBD2 agrees at 9 bases. CDR3 length equals 14 residues. The V gene end was trimmed by 0 bases and the J gene end by 10 bases; junction bases not matched to a gene: 5. Germline CDR1 and CDR2: SGDLS and YYNGEE.

The chain links TRBV11-3 to TRBJ2-2, with D possibly TRBD2 on 5 matching bases. The germline V gene has CDR1 SGHNT and CDR2 YENEEA. The CDR3 covers 14 residues. The V and J ends lost 3 bases and 6 bases respectively, with 11 bases between them. For the CDR3, the DNA is TGTGCCAGCAGCTTTTCCCTCGGGGCCGGGGAGCTGTTTTTT. Protein product: CASSFSLGAGELFF.

This clone was seen ten or more times. The chain couples TRBV6-5 to TRBJ1-1, with 11 bases fitting TRBD1. J was trimmed by 5 bases and V by 5 bases; bases with no gene match: 7. Germline assignment: CDR1 MNHEY and CDR2 SVGAGI. The CDR3 extends over 15 amino acids. For the CDR3, the DNA is TGTGCCAGCAGTCGGGACAGGGGGGAGAAGACTGAAGCTTTCTTT. Translation: CASSRDRGEKTEAFF.

This clone has just one count. The chain is built from TRBV7-8 and TRBJ1-3; 9 nucleotides line up with TRBD1. V was clipped by 5 bases and J by 0 bases; unmatched bases: 5. Germline-derived CDR1 and CDR2 are SGHVS and FQNEAQ. The CDR3 is 16 residues long. CDR3 loop: CASSTGQGHSGNTIYF. The CDR3 DNA sequence: TGTGCCAGCAGCACGGGACAGGGTCACTCTGGAAACACCATATATTTT.

The rearrangement joins TRBV18 to TRBJ2-7; 11 bases match TRBD1. The CDR3 runs 15 residues. V lost 5 bases to trimming and J lost 2 bases; unmatched junction nucleotides: 5. CDR1 and CDR2 from the germline V gene are KGHSH and LQKENI. In DNA form, the CDR3 reads TGTGCCAGCTCAAGACCGGGACAGGGGGCCTACGAGCAGTACTTC. It encodes CASSRPGQGAYEQYF.

A few counts support this clone. This chain uses TRBV6-5 with TRBJ2-5; TRBD1 matches 9 bases. V trimming: 5 bases; J trimming: 4 bases; junction bases outside the gene matches: 5. The CDR3 consists of 14 residues. The germline CDR1 and CDR2 sequences are MNHEY and SVGAGI. The chain's CDR3 is CASSPTGGLETQYF. The CDR3 bases are TGTGCCAGCAGTCCAACAGGGGGCCTAGAGACCCAGTACTTC.

The chain joins TRBV7-2 to TRBJ1-4; D possibly corresponds to TRBD1 (5 bases). The germline V gene has CDR1 SGHTA and CDR2 FQGNSA. The CDR3 contains 16 residues. V was cut by 1 base and J by 2 bases, with 11 bases left in between. Here the CDR3 reads CASSLGQGGTNEKLFF. The DNA for the CDR3 is TGTGCCAGCAGCTTAGGGCAGGGAGGGACTAATGAAAAACTGTTTTTT.

V usage is TRBV5-1 and J usage is TRBJ2-3, with 11 nucleotides matching TRBD2. This CDR3 is 15 amino acids long. V lost 4 bases to trimming and J lost 5 bases; unmatched junction nucleotides: 6. CDR1 SGHRS and CDR2 YFSETQ come from the germline V gene. The CDR3 DNA is TGCGCCAGCAGCCCTAGCGGGAGGCCCGAAGATACGCAGTATTTT. It encodes CASSPSGRPEDTQYF.

The chain is built from TRBV5-1 and TRBJ1-2, with 8 nucleotides matching TRBD1. V gave up 2 bases and J gave up 2 bases; unmatched junction bases: 5. The CDR3 length is 15 residues. Germline CDR1 SGHRS, CDR2 YFSETQ. The CDR3 sequence is CASSLDRGENYGYTF. For the CDR3, the DNA is TGCGCCAGCAGCTTAGACAGGGGAGAGAACTATGGCTACACCTTC.

The chain has TRBV5-1 and TRBJ1-4, with TRBD1 as a possible D gene (5 bases). Germline V gene sequence: CDR1 SGHRS, CDR2 YFSETQ. V gave up 4 bases and J gave up 3 bases, with 13 bases separating them. This CDR3 has 15 amino acids. In DNA form, the CDR3 reads TGCGCCAGCAGCCGTAAGGACACATCTAATGAAAAACTGTTTTTT. It yields the protein CASSRKDTSNEKLFF.

This clone was observed a handful of times. The chain employs TRBV10-1 and TRBJ2-7; 7 nucleotides align to TRBD1. The CDR3 totals 13 residues. Germline assignment: CDR1 WNHNN and CDR2 SYGVQD (reference sequence). The J segment lost 3 bases and the V segment lost 8 bases, leaving 7 bases of the junction unmatched. The CDR3 sequence is CASSSSGGYEQYF. In DNA form, the CDR3 reads TGCGCCAGCTCATCCTCAGGGGGCTACGAGCAGTACTTC.

This chain connects TRBV30 to TRBJ1-3; no reliable D call. V lost 5 bases and J 0 bases, leaving 14 bases between the germline ends. The germline gives CDR1 GTSNPN, CDR2 SVGIG (reference sequence). This CDR3 is 15 amino acids long. The CDR3 reads CAWGPGVNSGNTIYF. DNA of the CDR3: TGTGCCTGGGGCCCAGGTGTTAACTCTGGAAACACCATATATTTT.

This sequence joins TRBV5-8 and TRBJ2-3; weak D call: TRBD2 (5 bases). V was pared by 4 bases and J by 2 bases, with 14 bases between. The CDR3 contains 15 residues. In germline, CDR1 is SGHTS, CDR2 YDEGEE. The CDR3: CASSPLDLNTDTQYF. For the CDR3, the DNA is TGTGCCAGCAGCCCATTGGACTTAAACACAGATACGCAGTATTTT.

The rearrangement uses TRBV10-2 and TRBJ2-7, with TRBD1 matching 7 bases. Per the germline V gene, CDR1 is WSHSY and CDR2 is SAAADI. J gave up 3 bases and V 6 bases, and 8 bases lay outside the gene matches. The CDR3 sequence is 14 residues long. The CDR3 coding sequence is TGCGCCAGCAGCAAGGGACAGCGAGACTACGAGCAGTACTTC. Translation gives CASSKGQRDYEQYF.

The chain carries TRBV28 and TRBJ1-1; TRBD1 matches 8 bases. The germline gives CDR1 MDHEN, CDR2 SYDVKM. CDR3 length equals 15 residues. V was clipped by 3 bases and J by 2 bases; unmatched bases: 5. The CDR3 DNA is TGTGCCAGCAGTTTCAAGACAGGGGTCAACACTGAAGCTTTCTTT. It specifies CASSFKTGVNTEAFF.

Only one count was recorded for this clone. This sequence joins TRBV5-1 and TRBJ1-6, with 7 bases matching TRBD1. The ends lost 3 bases at V and 9 bases at J; junction bases unmatched: 12. Germline lookup yields CDR1 SGHRS and CDR2 YFSETQ. This CDR3 contains 16 residues. The CDR3 loop is CASSSPQGQRISPLHF. Here the CDR3 DNA reads TGCGCCAGCAGCTCCCCACAGGGGCAGCGGATTTCACCCCTCCACTTT. Looking up the rest from reference TRBV5-1 and TRBJ1-6 gives the full variable domain: KAGVTQTPRYLIKTRGQQVTLSCSPISGHRSVSWYQQTPGQGLQFLFEYFSETQRNKGNFPGRFSGRQFSNSRSEMNVSTLELGDSALYLCASSSPQGQRISPLHFGNGTRLTVT.

The CDR3 here is CASSRTGQVIGYTF. CDR3 DNA: TGCGCCAGCAGCAGGACAGGCCAGGTGATTGGCTACACCTTC. The V and J genes are TRBV5-1 and TRBJ1-2; the match to TRBD1 covers 7 bases. J was trimmed by 7 bases and V by 4 bases; bases with no gene match: 10. The length of the CDR3 is 14 residues. CDR1 and CDR2 (germline): SGHRS, YFSETQ.

This clone was detected a few times. The V and J genes are TRBV28 and TRBJ1-1; the D gene is possibly TRBD1 (6 bases). The V gene's germline CDR1 is MDHEN and CDR2 SYDVKM. Trimming stripped 4 bases from V and 5 bases from J, with 8 bases between. The CDR3 length is 12 residues. CDR3 sequence: CASSWGPTEAFF. The CDR3, as DNA: TGTGCCAGCAGTTGGGGGCCTACTGAAGCTTTCTTT.

The chain employs TRBV9 and TRBJ2-3; TRBD2 agrees at 14 bases. The V gene's germline CDR1 is SGDLS and CDR2 YYNGEE. The V gene end was trimmed by 4 bases and the J gene end by 7 bases; junction bases not matched to a gene: 5. The CDR3 contains 15 residues. CDR3 sequence: CASSLTSGGANTQYF. CDR3 nucleotide sequence: TGTGCCAGCAGCTTGACTAGCGGGGGGGCGAATACGCAGTATTTT.

This clone was seen more than once but under ten times. The rearrangement joins TRBV6-1 to TRBJ2-7, with a possible D match to TRBD1 (6 bases). This CDR3 has 16 amino acids. V was clipped by 2 bases and J by 0 bases, with 14 bases between them. Germline V gene lookup returns CDR1 MNHNS and CDR2 SASEGT. The CDR3 DNA follows: TGTGCCAGCAGTGAAAGGGGGACGGCGATCTCCTACGAGCAGTACTTC. This translates into CASSERGTAISYEQYF.

The chain is built from TRBV5-1 and TRBJ1-5; 8 bases line up with TRBD1. Germline CDR1 SGHRS, CDR2 YFSETQ. Trimming cost V 0 bases and J 5 bases; bases outside gene matches: 10. The CDR3 extends over 17 amino acids. Written as DNA, the CDR3 is TGCGCCAGCAGCTTGGGGGGCGGACAGGGTCTCGATCAGCCCCAGCATTTT. It codes for CASSLGGGQGLDQPQHF.

The V call is TRBV5-6, the J call TRBJ1-1; a weak D match, TRBD1 (6 bases). Germline CDR1 and CDR2: SGHDT and YYEEEE. This CDR3 comprises 13 residues. V dropped 2 bases and J dropped 11 bases, with 16 bases sitting between them. This CDR3 reads CASSFSFTGLAFF. CDR3 nucleotides: TGTGCCAGCAGCTTCTCTTTTACAGGGCTCGCTTTCTTT.

This clone was picked up one time. The chain couples TRBV27 to TRBJ2-2; 9 bases are shared with TRBD1. Trimming cost V 3 bases and J 7 bases; bases outside gene matches: 9. CDR3 length: 16 amino acids. Per germline, CDR1 MNHEY and CDR2 SMNVEV (reference sequence). The CDR3 reads CASSLPDRGVGGELFF. The CDR3 DNA is TGTGCCAGCAGTTTGCCGGACAGGGGAGTAGGCGGGGAGCTGTTTTTT.